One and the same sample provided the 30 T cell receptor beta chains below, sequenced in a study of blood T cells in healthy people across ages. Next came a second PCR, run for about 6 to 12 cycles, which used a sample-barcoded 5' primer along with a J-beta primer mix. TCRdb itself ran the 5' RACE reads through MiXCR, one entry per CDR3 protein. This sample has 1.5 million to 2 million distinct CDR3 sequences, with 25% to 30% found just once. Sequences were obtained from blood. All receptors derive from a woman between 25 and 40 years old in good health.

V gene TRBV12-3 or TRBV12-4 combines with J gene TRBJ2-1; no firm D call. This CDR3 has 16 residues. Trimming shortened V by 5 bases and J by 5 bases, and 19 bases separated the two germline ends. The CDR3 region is CASSAPYDEADNEQFF. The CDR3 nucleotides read TGTGCCAGCAGTGCCCCTTACGACGAGGCTGACAATGAGCAGTTCTTC.

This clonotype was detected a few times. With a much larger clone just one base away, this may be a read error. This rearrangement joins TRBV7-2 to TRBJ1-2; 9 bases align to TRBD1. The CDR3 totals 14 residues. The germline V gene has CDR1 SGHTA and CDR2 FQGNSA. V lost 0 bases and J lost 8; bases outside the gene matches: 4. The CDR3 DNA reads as TGTACCAGCAGCTTAGCGCGGGGACAGGGAGGCTACACCTTC. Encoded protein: CTSSLARGQGGYTF.

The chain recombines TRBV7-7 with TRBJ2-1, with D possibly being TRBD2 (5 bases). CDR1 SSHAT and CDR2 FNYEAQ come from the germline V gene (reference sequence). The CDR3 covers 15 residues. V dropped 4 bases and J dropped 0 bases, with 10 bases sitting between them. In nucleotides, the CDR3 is TGTGCCAGCAGCTCGGGGAGCCCCTCCTACAATGAGCAGTTCTTC. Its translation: CASSSGSPSYNEQFF. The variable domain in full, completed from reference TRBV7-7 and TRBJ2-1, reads GAGVSQSPRYKVTKRGQDVTLRCDPISSHATLYWYQQALGQGPEFLTYFNYEAQPDKSGLPSDRFSAERPEGSISTLTIQRTEQRDSAMYRCASSSGSPSYNEQFFGPGTRLTVL.

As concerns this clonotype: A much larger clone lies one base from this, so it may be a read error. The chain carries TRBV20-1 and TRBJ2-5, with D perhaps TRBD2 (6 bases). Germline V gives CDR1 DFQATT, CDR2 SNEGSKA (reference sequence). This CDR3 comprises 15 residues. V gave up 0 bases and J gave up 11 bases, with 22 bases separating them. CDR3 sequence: CSARDPAGLSYGQYF. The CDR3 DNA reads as TGCAGTGCTAGAGATCCCGCGGGACTTTCTTACGGGCAGTACTTC.

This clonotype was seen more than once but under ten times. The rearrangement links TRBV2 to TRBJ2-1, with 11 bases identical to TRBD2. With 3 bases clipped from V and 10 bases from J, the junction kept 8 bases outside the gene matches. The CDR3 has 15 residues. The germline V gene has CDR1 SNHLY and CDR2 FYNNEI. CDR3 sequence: CASSESASGRREQFF. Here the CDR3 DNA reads TGTGCCAGCAGTGAGAGCGCTAGCGGGAGGAGGGAGCAGTTCTTC.

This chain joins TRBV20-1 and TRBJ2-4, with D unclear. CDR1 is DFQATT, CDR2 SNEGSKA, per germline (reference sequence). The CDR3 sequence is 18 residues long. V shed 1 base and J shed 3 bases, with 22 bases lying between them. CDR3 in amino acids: CSARARELTWLDKNIQYF. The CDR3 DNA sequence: TGCAGTGCTAGAGCCCGAGAATTAACGTGGTTGGACAAAAACATTCAGTACTTC.

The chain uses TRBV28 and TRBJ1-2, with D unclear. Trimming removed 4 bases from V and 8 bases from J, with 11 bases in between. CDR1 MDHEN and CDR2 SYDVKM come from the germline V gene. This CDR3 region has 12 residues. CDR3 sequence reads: CASSYFTQGYTF. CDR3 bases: TGTGCCAGCAGTTATTTTACACAGGGCTACACCTTC.

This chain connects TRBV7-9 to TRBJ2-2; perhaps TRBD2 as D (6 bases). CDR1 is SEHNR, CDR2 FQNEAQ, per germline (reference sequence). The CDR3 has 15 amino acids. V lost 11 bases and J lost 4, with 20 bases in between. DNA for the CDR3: TGTGCCGGCCCAAAGGGGACTGGGAGCACCGGGGAGCTGTTTTTT. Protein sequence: CAGPKGTGSTGELFF.

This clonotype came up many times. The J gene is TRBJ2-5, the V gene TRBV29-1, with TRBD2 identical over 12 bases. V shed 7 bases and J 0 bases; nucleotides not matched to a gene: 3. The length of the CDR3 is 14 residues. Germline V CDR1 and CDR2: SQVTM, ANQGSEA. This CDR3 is CSARLAGDQETQYF. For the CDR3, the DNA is TGCAGCGCCAGACTAGCGGGAGACCAAGAGACCCAGTACTTC. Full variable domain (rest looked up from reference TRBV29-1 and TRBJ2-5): SAVISQKPSRDICQRGTSLTIQCQVDSQVTMMFWYRQQPGQSLTLIATANQGSEATYESGFVIDKFPISRPNLTFSTLTVSNMSPEDSSIYLCSARLAGDQETQYFGPGTRLLVL.

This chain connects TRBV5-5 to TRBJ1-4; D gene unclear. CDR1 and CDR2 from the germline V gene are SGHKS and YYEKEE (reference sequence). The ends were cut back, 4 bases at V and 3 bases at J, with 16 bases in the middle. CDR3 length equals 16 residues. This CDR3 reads CASSPTTGVSNEKLFF. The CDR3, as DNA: TGTGCCAGCAGCCCGACTACGGGTGTGTCTAATGAAAAACTGTTTTTT.

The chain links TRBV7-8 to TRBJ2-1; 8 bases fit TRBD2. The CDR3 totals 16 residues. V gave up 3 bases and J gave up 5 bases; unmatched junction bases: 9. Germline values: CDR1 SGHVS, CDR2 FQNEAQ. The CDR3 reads CASSLTFQTSDNEQFF. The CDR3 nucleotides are TGTGCCAGCAGCTTGACTTTTCAGACTAGCGACAATGAGCAGTTCTTC.

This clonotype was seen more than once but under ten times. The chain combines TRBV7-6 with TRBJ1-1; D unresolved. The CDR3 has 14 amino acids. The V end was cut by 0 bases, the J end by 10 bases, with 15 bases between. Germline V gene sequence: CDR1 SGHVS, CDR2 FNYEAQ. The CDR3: CASSLATWYAGAFF. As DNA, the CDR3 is TGTGCCAGCAGCTTAGCGACATGGTACGCTGGAGCTTTCTTT.

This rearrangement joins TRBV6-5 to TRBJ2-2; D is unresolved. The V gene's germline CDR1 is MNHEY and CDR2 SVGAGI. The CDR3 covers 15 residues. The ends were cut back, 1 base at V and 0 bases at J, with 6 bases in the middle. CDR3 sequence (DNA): TGTGCCAGCAGTTACTGGGTGACGAACACCGGGGAGCTGTTTTTT. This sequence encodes CASSYWVTNTGELFF.

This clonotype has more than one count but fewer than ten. The CDR3 spells CASSSPGRGEQFF. CDR3 coding DNA: TGTGCCAGCAGTTCCCCAGGGAGGGGTGAGCAGTTCTTC. The chain has TRBV6-5 and TRBJ2-1, with TRBD2 identical over 7 bases. Germline CDR1 is MNHEY and CDR2 is SVGAGI. V lost 4 bases, J lost 9 bases, and 6 bases stayed unmatched. The CDR3 consists of 13 residues.

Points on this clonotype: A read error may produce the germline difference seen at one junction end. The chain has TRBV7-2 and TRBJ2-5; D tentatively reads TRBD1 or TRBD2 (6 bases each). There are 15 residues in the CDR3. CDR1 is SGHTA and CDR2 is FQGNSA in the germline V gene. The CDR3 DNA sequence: TGTGCCAGCAGCTCACGGGGGCTCCACCAGGAGACCCAGTACTTC. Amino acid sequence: CASSSRGLHQETQYF. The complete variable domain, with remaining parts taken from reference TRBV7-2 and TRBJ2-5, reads GAGVSQSPSNKVTEKGKDVELRCDPISGHTALYWYRQSLGQGLEFLIYFQGNSAPDKSGLPSDRFSAERTGGSVSTLTIQRTQQEDSAVYLCASSSRGLHQETQYFGPGTRLLVL.

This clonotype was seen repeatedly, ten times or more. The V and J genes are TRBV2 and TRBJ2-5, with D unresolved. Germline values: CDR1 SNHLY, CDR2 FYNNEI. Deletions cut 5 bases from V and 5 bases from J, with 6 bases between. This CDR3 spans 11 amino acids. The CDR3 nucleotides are TGTGCCAGCAGTCAACCGGAGACCCAGTACTTC. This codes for CASSQPETQYF.

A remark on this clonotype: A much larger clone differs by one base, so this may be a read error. CDR3 region: CASRVGTGVDEQYF. The CDR3 nucleotides are TGTGCCAGCAGGGTCGGGACGGGGGTGGACGAGCAGTACTTC. This chain joins TRBV12-3 or TRBV12-4 and TRBJ2-7, with D possibly matching TRBD2 (6 bases). The CDR3 runs to 14 residues. The germline V and J ends were trimmed by 6 bases and 5 bases, with 17 bases remaining between them.

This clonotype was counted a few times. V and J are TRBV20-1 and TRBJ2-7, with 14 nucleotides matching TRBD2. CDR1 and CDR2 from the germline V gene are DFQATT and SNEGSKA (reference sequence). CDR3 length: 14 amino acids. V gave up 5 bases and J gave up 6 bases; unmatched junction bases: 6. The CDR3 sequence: CSAPGLAGGGEQYF. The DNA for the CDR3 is TGCAGTGCTCCCGGACTAGCGGGAGGAGGCGAGCAGTACTTC.

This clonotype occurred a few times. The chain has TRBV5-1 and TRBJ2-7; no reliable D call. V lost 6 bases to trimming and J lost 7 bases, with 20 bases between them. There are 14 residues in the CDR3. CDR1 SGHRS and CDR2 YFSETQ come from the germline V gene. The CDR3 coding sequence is TGCGCCAGCACGGTTCAGCCCTCCCTAGATGAGCAGTACTTC. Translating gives CASTVQPSLDEQYF.

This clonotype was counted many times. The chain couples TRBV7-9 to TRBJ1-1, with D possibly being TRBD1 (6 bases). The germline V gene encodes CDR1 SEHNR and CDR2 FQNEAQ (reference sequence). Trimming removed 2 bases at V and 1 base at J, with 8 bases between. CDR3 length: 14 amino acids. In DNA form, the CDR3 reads TGTGCCAGCAGCTTAACAGGGACGAACACTGAAGCTTTCTTT. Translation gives CASSLTGTNTEAFF. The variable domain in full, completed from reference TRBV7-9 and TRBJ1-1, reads DTGVSQNPRHKITKRGQNVTFRCDPISEHNRLYWYRQTLGQGPEFLTYFQNEAQLEKSRLLSDRFSAERPKGSFSTLEIQRTEQGDSAMYLCASSLTGTNTEAFFGQGTRLTVV.

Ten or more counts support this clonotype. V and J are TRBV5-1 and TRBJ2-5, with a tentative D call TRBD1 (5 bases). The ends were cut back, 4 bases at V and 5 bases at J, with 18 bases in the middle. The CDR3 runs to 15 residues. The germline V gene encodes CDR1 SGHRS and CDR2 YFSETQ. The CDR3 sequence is CASSESRALGETQYF. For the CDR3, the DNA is TGCGCCAGCAGCGAGTCCAGGGCCTTGGGGGAGACCCAGTACTTC.

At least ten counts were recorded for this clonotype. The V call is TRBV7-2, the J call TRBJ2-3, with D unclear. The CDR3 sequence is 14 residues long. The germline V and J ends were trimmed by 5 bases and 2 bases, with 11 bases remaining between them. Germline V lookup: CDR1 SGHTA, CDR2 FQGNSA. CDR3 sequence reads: CASSLVGNTDTQYF. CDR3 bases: TGTGCCAGCAGCCTAGTGGGCAACACAGATACGCAGTATTTT. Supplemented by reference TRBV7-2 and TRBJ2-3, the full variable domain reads GAGVSQSPSNKVTEKGKDVELRCDPISGHTALYWYRQSLGQGLEFLIYFQGNSAPDKSGLPSDRFSAERTGGSVSTLTIQRTQQEDSAVYLCASSLVGNTDTQYFGPGTRLTVL.

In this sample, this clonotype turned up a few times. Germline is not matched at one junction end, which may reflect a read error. The CDR3 DNA sequence: TGTGCCGGCAGCCAACTGGGAGCTGGGGCCAACGTCCTGACTTTC. Translation gives CAGSQLGAGANVLTF. This chain connects TRBV14 to TRBJ2-6, with a weak D call TRBD2 (5 bases). CDR3 length equals 15 residues. Germline V gene data show CDR1 as SGHDN and CDR2 as FVKESK.

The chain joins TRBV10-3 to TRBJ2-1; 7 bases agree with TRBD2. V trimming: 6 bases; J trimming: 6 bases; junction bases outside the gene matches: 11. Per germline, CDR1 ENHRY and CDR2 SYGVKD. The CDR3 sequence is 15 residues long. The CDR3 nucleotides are TGTGCCATCAGGGCCAGCGGGGAACTCTCCAATGAGCAGTTCTTC. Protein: CAIRASGELSNEQFF.

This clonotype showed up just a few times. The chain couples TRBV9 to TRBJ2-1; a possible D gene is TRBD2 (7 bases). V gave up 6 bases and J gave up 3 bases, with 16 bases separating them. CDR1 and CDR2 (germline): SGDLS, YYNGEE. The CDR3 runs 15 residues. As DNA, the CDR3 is TGTGCCAGCACCCAAGGGGGGGGTAGCTACAATGAGCAGTTCTTC. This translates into CASTQGGGSYNEQFF.

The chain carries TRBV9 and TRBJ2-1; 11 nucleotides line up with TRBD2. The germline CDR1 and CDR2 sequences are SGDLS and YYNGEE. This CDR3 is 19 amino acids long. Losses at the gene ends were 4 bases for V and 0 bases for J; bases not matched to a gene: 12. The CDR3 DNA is TGTGCCAGCAGCCCCCCAGCTAGCGGGGGGATTCGCTCCTACAATGAGCAGTTCTTC. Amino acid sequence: CASSPPASGGIRSYNEQFF. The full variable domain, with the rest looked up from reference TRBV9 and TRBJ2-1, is DSGVTQTPKHLITATGQRVTLRCSPRSGDLSVYWYQQSLDQGLQFLIQYYNGEERAKGNILERFSAQQFPDLHSELNLSSLELGDSALYFCASSPPASGGIRSYNEQFFGPGTRLTVL.

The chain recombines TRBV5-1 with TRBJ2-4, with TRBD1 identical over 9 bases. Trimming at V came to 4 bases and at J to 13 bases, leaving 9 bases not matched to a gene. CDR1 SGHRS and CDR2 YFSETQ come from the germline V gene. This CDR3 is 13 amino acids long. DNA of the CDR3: TGCGCCAGCAGCGGGACAGGGTCTGACGGGCAGTACTTC. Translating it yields CASSGTGSDGQYF.

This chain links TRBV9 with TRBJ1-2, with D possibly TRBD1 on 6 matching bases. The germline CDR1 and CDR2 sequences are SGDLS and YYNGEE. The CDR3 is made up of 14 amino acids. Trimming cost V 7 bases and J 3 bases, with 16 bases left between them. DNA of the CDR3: TGTGCCAGCGAGGAGGTGGGGGCGGACTATGGCTACACCTTC. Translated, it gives CASEEVGADYGYTF.

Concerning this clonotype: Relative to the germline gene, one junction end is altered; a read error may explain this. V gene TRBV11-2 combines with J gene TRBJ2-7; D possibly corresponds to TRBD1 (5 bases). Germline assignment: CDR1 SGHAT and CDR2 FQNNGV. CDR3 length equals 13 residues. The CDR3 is CVSSLGTGAEQYF. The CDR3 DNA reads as TGTGTCAGCAGCTTAGGAACAGGCGCCGAGCAGTACTTC.

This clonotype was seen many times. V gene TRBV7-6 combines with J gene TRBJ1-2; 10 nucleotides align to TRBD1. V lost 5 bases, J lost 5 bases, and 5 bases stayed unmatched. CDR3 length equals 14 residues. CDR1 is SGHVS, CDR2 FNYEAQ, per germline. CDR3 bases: TGTGCCAGCAGCCCCGGACAGGGGGAGTATGGCTACACCTTC. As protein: CASSPGQGEYGYTF.